This TCR beta chain was sequenced during a study of CD8+CD57+ T cells in acquired aplastic anemia. As for the study in general: When averaged, DNA from sorted CD4+ and CD8+ cells came to 2.5 to 3.5 ug.

Findings and limits, study-wide: Levels of CD8+ Simpson's diversity were not significantly distinct in patients versus controls.

All sequencing subjects had displayed CD8+CD57+ cell expansion on flow cytometry. Blood was sampled before the patients had received any therapy. The CDR3 runs 13 residues. Trimming removed 2 bases at V and 7 bases at J, with 11 bases between. Germline values: CDR1 SNHLY, CDR2 FYNNEI. As for this clonotype: Its specificity is not known.

CDR3 and TCR beta VDJ profiling relied on a genomic DNA template. TCRdb ran MiXCR on the reads and lists one entry per CDR3 protein. The sample includes about 40,000 distinct CDR3 sequences, about 60% of them seen just once. The material sequenced was sorted CD4+, CD8+, or CD8+CD57+ T cells (not recorded which) from PBMCs. The sequence derives from a human donor with aplastic anemia. The chain joins TRBV2 to TRBJ1-1; the D gene is possibly TRBD1 (6 bases). The DNA of the CDR3 is TGTGCCAGCAGTGAACGCGAGGGACATGAAGCTTTCTTT. It specifies CASSEREGHEAFF.